This T cell receptor (beta chain) was sequenced for a study of CD8 T cells in Susac syndrome. Turning to the study itself: Patients with Susac syndrome had blood drawn and were at that point therapy-naive, on corticosteroids, or on intravenous immunoglobulin alone. Findings and caveats of the study: Clonal expansion was present among Susac CD8+ cells. This expansion reached its peak in TEMRA cells and in active patients.

RNA was extracted with the RNeasy kit, and a quantity of roughly 0.5 to 1 ug was reverse transcribed using random hexamers. TCRdb used MiXCR to reprocess the immunoSEQ multiplex PCR reads, holding one entry per CDR3 protein. Of 75,000 to 95,000 distinct CDR3 sequences in the sample, about 96% are singletons; the top ten hold about 0.65%. On this clonotype itself: The antigen is undetermined.

CDR1 SEHNR and CDR2 FQNEAQ come from the germline V gene (reference sequence). Trimming cost V 7 bases and J 3 bases, with 12 bases left between them. This CDR3 spans 13 amino acids. The rearrangement links TRBV7-9 to TRBJ1-2; D is ambiguous. Sequencing input: CD8+ T cells from PBMCs. The origin of this receptor is a human donor with Susac syndrome. CDR3 bases: TGTGCCAGCACCCCGGGCAGCTACTATGGCTACACCTTC. This translates into CASTPGSYYGYTF.